One and the same sample provided the 27 T cell receptor beta chains below, sequenced in a study of control samples from healthy donors and cancer patients. Only in-frame clones appear in the TCRdb table, and some are missing; sequencing was by immunoSEQ multiplex PCR. The profile shows 130,000 to 150,000 clones, around nine tenths of them singletons. Input material: blood. The source is a man younger than 45 in good health.

This clone was found many times. CDR3 DNA sequence: TGTGCCAGCAGTGATGACGTTTCCTACAATGAGCAGTTCTTC. This gives the protein CASSDDVSYNEQFF. The chain joins TRBV6-1 to TRBJ2-1, with D uncertain. CDR1 is MNHNS and CDR2 is SASEGT in the germline V gene. This CDR3 has 14 amino acids. Trimming removed 3 bases from V and 1 base from J, with 7 bases in between.

In this sample, this clone turned up once. The chain has TRBV13 and TRBJ2-3; the D gene could be TRBD1 or TRBD2 (6 bases each). CDR3 length equals 17 residues. Deletions cut 4 bases from V and 0 bases from J, with 17 bases between. In germline, CDR1 is PRHDT, CDR2 FYEKMQ (reference sequence). The chain's CDR3 is CASSSRGRYRSTDTQYF. CDR3 coding DNA: TGTGCCAGCAGCTCTCGGGGGCGCTACCGAAGCACAGATACGCAGTATTTT.

The chain uses TRBV7-3 and TRBJ1-1, with no clear D. The CDR3 runs to 15 residues. The V end lost 5 bases, the J end lost 3 bases, and 16 bases lay between the germline ends. Germline CDR1 SGHTA, CDR2 FQGTGA. CDR3 sequence: CASSLTAVSHTEAFF. CDR3 sequence (DNA): TGTGCCAGCAGCCTCACTGCGGTTAGTCACACTGAAGCTTTCTTT.

The chain carries TRBV18 and TRBJ1-2, with TRBD1 matching over 7 bases. The length of the CDR3 is 16 residues. The V gene end was trimmed by 2 bases and the J gene end by 4 bases; junction bases not matched to a gene: 10. The germline CDR1 and CDR2 sequences are KGHSH and LQKENI. This CDR3 reads CASSPFTGQRPYGYTF. The CDR3 DNA reads TGTGCCAGCTCACCATTCACGGGACAGCGACCCTATGGCTACACCTTC.

This chain uses TRBV28 with TRBJ2-2; D uncertain. Trimming cost V 3 bases and J 7 bases, with 9 bases left between them. The V gene's germline CDR1 is MDHEN and CDR2 SYDVKM. The CDR3 contains 13 residues. CDR3 nucleotides: TGTGCCAGCAGTTTTTTAGCACTCGGGGAGCTGTTTTTT. Residues: CASSFLALGELFF.

The chain joins TRBV11-2 to TRBJ1-4, with D hard to call. The CDR3 spans 13 residues. Germline CDR1 SGHAT, CDR2 FQNNGV. V lost 3 bases, J lost 8 bases, and 10 bases lay in between. The CDR3 reads CASSLEGLEKLFF. The CDR3 coding sequence is TGTGCCAGCAGCTTGGAGGGCCTAGAAAAACTGTTTTTT.

This chain links TRBV30 with TRBJ1-2; D not resolved. Germline V gene lookup returns CDR1 GTSNPN and CDR2 SVGIG (reference sequence). The CDR3 sequence is 12 residues long. V lost 7 bases to trimming and J lost 4 bases, with 13 bases between them. This CDR3 is CALSWGLYGYTF. The CDR3 coding sequence is TGTGCCTTATCATGGGGTCTCTATGGCTACACCTTC. Drawing the rest from reference TRBV30 and TRBJ1-2, the complete variable domain is SQTIHQWPATLVQPVGSPLSLECTVEGTSNPNLYWYRQAAGRGLQLLFYSVGIGQISSEVPQNLSASRPQDRQFILSSKKLLLSDSGFYLCALSWGLYGYTFGSGTRLTVV.

The chain combines TRBV28 with TRBJ1-1, with a weak D call TRBD1 (6 bases). Germline values: CDR1 MDHEN, CDR2 SYDVKM. This CDR3 contains 13 residues. V was trimmed by 5 bases and J by 7 bases, leaving 14 bases between them. DNA of the CDR3: TGTGCCAGCAGTCCTAACAGGGAGGGTGAAGCTTTCTTT. Encoded protein: CASSPNREGEAFF.

This chain joins TRBV28 and TRBJ2-5, with a weak D call TRBD1 (5 bases). V was clipped by 3 bases and J by 2 bases, with 10 bases between them. The CDR3 has 14 amino acids. CDR1 and CDR2 (germline): MDHEN, SYDVKM. The CDR3 loop is CASSFRRAQETQYF. In DNA, the CDR3 is TGTGCCAGCAGTTTTCGCAGGGCGCAAGAGACCCAGTACTTC. The full variable domain, its missing parts supplied by reference TRBV28 and TRBJ2-5, is DVKVTQSSRYLVKRTGEKVFLECVQDMDHENMFWYRQDPGLGLRLIYFSYDVKMKEKGDIPEGYSVSREKKERFSLILESASTNQTSMYLCASSFRRAQETQYFGPGTRLLVL.

This rearrangement joins TRBV15 to TRBJ2-7; D gene unclear. V was cut by 1 base and J by 1 base, with 2 bases left in between. Germline V gene lookup returns CDR1 LNHNV and CDR2 YYDKDF (reference sequence). The CDR3 runs to 12 residues. CDR3 sequence: CATSRGSYEQYF. CDR3 nucleotides: TGTGCCACCAGCAGAGGTTCCTACGAGCAGTACTTC.

This chain uses TRBV27 with TRBJ1-2, with 11 bases identical to TRBD1. The V segment lost 0 bases and the J segment 8 bases; nucleotides outside the gene matches: 8. The CDR3 extends over 16 amino acids. Germline-derived CDR1 and CDR2 are MNHEY and SMNVEV (reference sequence). CDR3 sequence (DNA): TGTGCCAGCAGTTTATCTTGGACAGGGGGCGCGGGAGGCTACACCTTC. It codes for CASSLSWTGGAGGYTF.

V gene TRBV7-2 combines with J gene TRBJ2-2; the D is unclear. The germline CDR1 and CDR2 sequences are SGHTA and FQGNSA. Trimming left V 4 bases short and J 4 bases short, with 4 bases between. The CDR3 loop spans 12 amino acids. CDR3 amino acids: CASSSITGELFF. The CDR3 DNA reads TGTGCCAGCAGCTCAATCACCGGGGAGCTGTTTTTT.

This chain connects TRBV28 to TRBJ2-7, with D possibly TRBD2 on 7 matching bases. Between the trimmed V and J ends, which lost 4 bases and 3 bases, there was a span of 16 bases. Germline V gives CDR1 MDHEN, CDR2 SYDVKM. The CDR3 is made up of 15 amino acids. CDR3 protein: CASSWHMGGHYEQYF. In nucleotides, the CDR3 is TGTGCCAGCAGTTGGCACATGGGGGGGCACTACGAGCAGTACTTC.

The chain joins TRBV11-3 to TRBJ2-3; D is ambiguous. Trimming removed 3 bases from V and 4 bases from J, with 5 bases in between. CDR1 is SGHNT and CDR2 is YENEEA in the germline V gene. This CDR3 has 12 amino acids. CDR3 DNA: TGTGCCAGCAGCTTTGGAGCAGATACGCAGTATTTT. Protein product: CASSFGADTQYF.

The V gene is TRBV10-3, the J gene TRBJ2-3; D perhaps matches TRBD2 (6 bases). The germline V gene has CDR1 ENHRY and CDR2 SYGVKD. V shed 7 bases and J shed 6 bases, with 20 bases lying between them. The CDR3 loop spans 15 amino acids. The CDR3 loop reads CAITRTGTPEDTQYF. Here the CDR3 DNA reads TGTGCCATCACTCGAACCGGGACTCCCGAGGATACGCAGTATTTT.

This clone has just a few counts. The rearrangement links TRBV7-8 to TRBJ2-3; TRBD1 agrees at 8 bases. V gave up 0 bases and J gave up 7 bases; unmatched junction bases: 6. The CDR3 is 15 residues long. CDR1 and CDR2 (germline): SGHVS, FQNEAQ. The CDR3 here is CASSLAPGGEYTQYF. The CDR3 DNA reads as TGTGCCAGCAGCTTAGCTCCAGGGGGCGAATATACGCAGTATTTT.

V usage is TRBV5-6 and J usage is TRBJ2-6; 9 bases map to TRBD1. This CDR3 is 16 amino acids long. Germline V lookup: CDR1 SGHDT, CDR2 YYEEEE. V trimming: 2 bases; J trimming: 4 bases; junction bases outside the gene matches: 4. The CDR3 protein is CASSFYRGLGANVLTF. CDR3 bases: TGTGCCAGCAGCTTCTACAGGGGGCTGGGGGCCAACGTCCTGACTTTC.

The V and J genes are TRBV2 and TRBJ1-2; TRBD1 is a possible D gene (5 bases). The CDR3 loop spans 13 amino acids. Trimming took 3 bases from V and 5 from J, leaving 10 bases between them. Germline V CDR1 and CDR2: SNHLY, FYNNEI. This CDR3 is CASSDLGTYGYTF. Here the CDR3 DNA reads TGTGCCAGCAGTGATCTAGGGACTTATGGCTACACCTTC.

CDR3 sequence reads: CASRSSGLRAQYF. DNA for the CDR3: TGTGCCAGCAGATCTAGCGGCCTCAGGGCCCAGTACTTC. The genes are TRBV12-3 or TRBV12-4 and TRBJ2-5, with TRBD2 identical over 7 bases. The CDR3 covers 13 residues. Germline trimming cut 6 bases from V and 9 bases from J; bases unmatched to any gene: 10.

V is TRBV7-2 and J is TRBJ2-2, with 12 nucleotides matching TRBD2. Germline lookup yields CDR1 SGHTA and CDR2 FQGNSA. The CDR3 loop spans 18 amino acids. Trimming cost V 0 bases and J 0 bases; bases outside gene matches: 2. The CDR3 nucleotides are TGTGCCAGCAGCTTAGCGAGGACTAGCGGGACGAACACCGGGGAGCTGTTTTTT. Its protein product is CASSLARTSGTNTGELFF. Complete variable domain (other parts from reference TRBV7-2 and TRBJ2-2): GAGVSQSPSNKVTEKGKDVELRCDPISGHTALYWYRQSLGQGLEFLIYFQGNSAPDKSGLPSDRFSAERTGGSVSTLTIQRTQQEDSAVYLCASSLARTSGTNTGELFFGEGSRLTVL.

In DNA, the CDR3 is TGTGCCAGTAGTAAAAGACAGGGCTCCTACGAGCAGTACTTC. Translating it yields CASSKRQGSYEQYF. The chain uses TRBV19 and TRBJ2-7, with TRBD1 matching 7 bases. The CDR3 has 14 amino acids. Trimming cost V 4 bases and J 0 bases; bases outside gene matches: 3. The germline V gene has CDR1 LNHDA and CDR2 SQIVND (reference sequence).

The chain uses TRBV27 and TRBJ1-5; maybe TRBD1 (5 bases). The CDR3 spans 15 residues. V gave up 1 base and J gave up 4 bases, with 11 bases separating them. Per the germline V gene, CDR1 is MNHEY and CDR2 is SMNVEV (reference sequence). CDR3 nucleotide sequence: TGTGCCAGCAGTTTATGGGCGGGGGTTAATCAGCCCCAGCATTTT. Protein: CASSLWAGVNQPQHF.

The rearrangement links TRBV23-1 to TRBJ2-7; D perhaps matches TRBD2 (7 bases). TRBV23-1 is marked as an open reading frame, function uncertain. Trimming stripped 6 bases from V and 2 bases from J, with 17 bases between. This CDR3 comprises 15 residues. Here the CDR3 reads CASSQRGGSTYEQYF. CDR3 sequence (DNA): TGCGCCAGCAGCCAAAGGGGGGGGAGCACCTACGAGCAGTACTTC.

This clone was seen just once. The V gene is TRBV18, the J gene TRBJ1-2; 7 bases match TRBD1. Germline trimming cut 3 bases from V and 10 bases from J; bases unmatched to any gene: 5. The CDR3 covers 12 residues. Germline values: CDR1 KGHSH, CDR2 LQKENI. The CDR3 reads CASSPKGTDYTF. The DNA of the CDR3 is TGTGCCAGCTCACCTAAAGGGACAGACTACACCTTC.

The CDR3 sequence: CASGGGHEQYF. The CDR3, as DNA: TGTGCCAGCGGGGGAGGGCACGAGCAGTACTTC. This rearrangement joins TRBV28 to TRBJ2-7, with 7 bases matching TRBD2. Germline lookup yields CDR1 MDHEN and CDR2 SYDVKM. The CDR3 totals 11 residues. Trimming took 8 bases from V and 5 from J; bases not matched to a gene: 3.

This chain connects TRBV30 to TRBJ2-2, with TRBD1 matching 8 bases. CDR3 length equals 14 residues. V dropped 4 bases and J dropped 5; count of bases not matched to a gene: 6. Germline loops: CDR1 GTSNPN, CDR2 SVGIG (reference sequence). The CDR3 DNA reads as TGTGCCTGGACGGTACAGGGGGTAACCGGGGAGCTGTTTTTT. It codes for CAWTVQGVTGELFF.

The J gene is TRBJ2-7, the V gene TRBV5-5, with 7 bases matching TRBD2. V was pared by 4 bases and J by 0 bases, with 16 bases of the junction left unmatched. The germline gives CDR1 SGHKS, CDR2 YYEKEE (reference sequence). This CDR3 is built from 18 residues. For the CDR3, the DNA is TGTGCCAGCAGCCCCCGATCAGGCGTGACTAGCTCCTCCTACGAGCAGTACTTC. Its protein is CASSPRSGVTSSSYEQYF.